The 31 T cell receptor beta chains listed next were all sequenced from one sample in a study of a mutant IDH1 vaccine in newly diagnosed glioma. Their antigen targets remain unknown. Measured with immunoSEQ multiplex PCR; TCRdb has only the in-frame clones, and not every one. The repertoire holds 20,000 to 25,000 clones, with around 82% as singletons. Time point of the sample: week 23, last vaccination. In the vaccine, a single dose held 300 ug of the mutant IDH1 20-mer peptide, along with topical imiquimod. The sample in question was PBMCs, obtained from a glioma patient whose treatment included an IDH1 peptide vaccine. These receptors were obtained from a man younger than 45 with glioma.

A word on this clone: The germline gene is not matched at one end of the junction; a read error may be the cause. V is TRBV7-9 and J is TRBJ1-3; D not certain. Germline values: CDR1 SEHNR, CDR2 FQNEAQ (reference sequence). The CDR3 spans 15 residues. CDR3 bases: TGTGCCACCTCATACCGGTCGCACCCTGGGAACACCATATATTTT. It codes for CATSYRSHPGNTIYF.

V is TRBV11-2 and J is TRBJ1-5; no clear D. The CDR3 is made up of 13 amino acids. With 1 base removed from V and 7 bases from J, the gap between germline ends came to 8 bases. The V gene's germline CDR1 is SGHAT and CDR2 FQNNGV. As DNA, the CDR3 is TGTGCCAGCAGCTTAGGGGTGTCCCAGCCCCAGCATTTT. Amino acids: CASSLGVSQPQHF. The complete variable domain, with remaining parts taken from reference TRBV11-2 and TRBJ1-5, reads EAGVAQSPRYKIIEKRQSVAFWCNPISGHATLYWYQQILGQGPKLLIQFQNNGVVDDSQLPKDRFSAERLKGVDSTLKIQPAKLEDSAVYLCASSLGVSQPQHFGDGTRLSIL.

In nucleotides, the CDR3 is TGTGCCATCAGTGAGTTCGGGGATACAGGAGTCTCCTACGAGCAGTACTTC. Its protein is CAISEFGDTGVSYEQYF. This chain uses TRBV10-3 with TRBJ2-7; D is perhaps TRBD1 or TRBD2 (5 bases each). Germline CDR1 reads ENHRY; CDR2 reads SYGVKD. Trimming pared 1 base from V and 0 bases from J, leaving 16 bases between. The CDR3 is made up of 17 amino acids.

The J gene is TRBJ2-5, the V gene TRBV7-2, with 10 bases lining up with TRBD2. This CDR3 contains 14 residues. The V and J ends lost 4 bases and 5 bases, in that order; junction bases with no gene match: 4. Germline V lookup: CDR1 SGHTA, CDR2 FQGNSA. CDR3 in amino acids: CASSSSGSVETQYF. For the CDR3, the DNA is TGTGCCAGCAGCTCTAGCGGGAGCGTGGAGACCCAGTACTTC.

This clone showed up just once. This CDR3 is also generated by other DNA sequences in the sample. The chain recombines TRBV1 with TRBJ2-3; the listed D gene, TRBD2, was not tested against the DNA. TRBV1 represents a pseudogene. The CDR3 is 16 residues long. CDR3 amino acids: CTSSQGTSGYQDTQYF. CDR3 bases: TGTACCAGCAGCCAAGGGACTAGCGGGTATCAAGATACGCAGTATTTT.

The chain is built from TRBV19 and TRBJ2-2, with D perhaps TRBD2 (6 bases). The germline V gene encodes CDR1 LNHDA and CDR2 SQIVND (reference sequence). Between the trimmed V and J ends, which lost 6 bases and 2 bases, there was a span of 13 bases. This CDR3 comprises 15 residues. The CDR3 protein is CASRGGSFNTGELFF. The DNA of the CDR3 is TGTGCCAGTAGGGGAGGCAGTTTCAACACCGGGGAGCTGTTTTTT.

V usage is TRBV30 and J usage is TRBJ2-1; 16 nucleotides match TRBD2. Losses at the gene ends were 0 bases for V and 6 bases for J; bases not matched to a gene: 17. This CDR3 is 21 amino acids long. The V gene's germline CDR1 is GTSNPN and CDR2 SVGIG (reference sequence). The CDR3 protein is CAWSVLPGTSGRASLVNEQFF. The CDR3 DNA sequence: TGTGCCTGGAGTGTACTTCCCGGGACTAGCGGGAGGGCTTCCTTGGTCAATGAGCAGTTCTTC.

Only a few counts were recorded for this clone. The rearrangement links TRBV5-1 to TRBJ1-5; TRBD1 is a possible D gene (6 bases). V shed 5 bases and J shed 4 bases, with 13 bases lying between them. This CDR3 comprises 14 residues. CDR1 and CDR2 (germline): SGHRS, YFSETQ. The chain's CDR3 is CASSPGQRNQPQHF. As DNA, the CDR3 is TGCGCCAGCAGTCCGGGACAACGGAATCAGCCCCAGCATTTT.

This chain connects TRBV28 to TRBJ1-4; no clear D gene. The V end was cut by 7 bases, the J end by 7 bases, with 19 bases between. The CDR3 loop spans 15 amino acids. CDR1 and CDR2 (germline): MDHEN, SYDVKM. The CDR3 loop reads CASTLNLGGGEKLFF. The CDR3 region has the DNA TGTGCCAGCACCCTAAATTTGGGCGGCGGTGAAAAACTGTTTTTT.

The rearrangement uses TRBV19 and TRBJ2-6; possibly TRBD2 for D (6 bases). CDR3 size: 17 residues. Trimming shortened V by 5 bases and J by 5 bases, and 19 bases separated the two germline ends. Germline assignment: CDR1 LNHDA and CDR2 SQIVND (reference sequence). This chain's CDR3 is CASSFPGLGGRANVLTF. Here the CDR3 DNA reads TGTGCCAGTAGTTTTCCGGGACTTGGCGGTAGGGCCAACGTCCTGACTTTC.

The V gene is TRBV14, the J gene TRBJ1-2; no firm D call. The CDR3 runs to 16 residues. In germline, CDR1 is SGHDN, CDR2 FVKESK. V shed 4 bases and J shed 3 bases, with 18 bases lying between them. CDR3 bases: TGTGCCAGCAGCCCTGGGTTGGGCCGGGGAGACTATGGCTACACCTTC. Encoded protein: CASSPGLGRGDYGYTF.

V and J are TRBV6-5 and TRBJ2-7, with a tentative D call TRBD2 (6 bases). CDR3 length equals 16 residues. In germline, CDR1 is MNHEY, CDR2 SVGAGI. Trimming shortened V by 0 bases and J by 2 bases, and 14 bases separated the two germline ends. In DNA form, the CDR3 reads TGTGCCAGCAGTTACTCTCCCGGGACTGCTCCCTACGAGCAGTACTTC. The encoded protein is CASSYSPGTAPYEQYF.

The rearrangement joins TRBV5-6 to TRBJ1-2; D call uncertain. The CDR3 contains 14 residues. The V and J ends lost 0 bases and 4 bases respectively, with 10 bases between them. Looked up from germline, CDR1 is SGHDT and CDR2 is YYEEEE. The CDR3 DNA is TGTGCCAGCAGCTTGGAACCAACGACCTATGGCTACACCTTC. Translation gives CASSLEPTTYGYTF.

The V call is TRBV10-2, the J call TRBJ2-5; no clear D gene. The germline V and J ends were trimmed by 6 bases and 2 bases, with 10 bases remaining between them. CDR1 is WSHSY, CDR2 SAAADI, per germline. This CDR3 spans 13 amino acids. This chain's CDR3 is CASSPDVQETQYF. Here the CDR3 DNA reads TGCGCCAGCAGCCCGGACGTACAAGAGACCCAGTACTTC.

Of note for this clone: This likely traces to a read error, being one base from a far larger clone. This same CDR3 is encoded by further DNA sequences in the sample. The CDR3 DNA is TGTGCCAGCAGTTACTCTTCTGAAGCTTTCTTT. Amino acids: CASSYSSEAFF. J is TRBJ1-1 and V is TRBV6-8; D gene unclear. From germline, CDR1 is MNHGY and CDR2 SAAAGT. Trimming removed 0 bases from V and 6 bases from J, with 2 bases in between. This CDR3 spans 11 amino acids.

The chain combines TRBV4-1 with TRBJ2-3; 13 bases match TRBD2. The CDR3 contains 18 residues. Germline-derived CDR1 and CDR2 are MGHRA and YSYEKL. After removal of 3 bases from V and 2 bases from J, the junction contained 8 bases not matched to a gene. The CDR3 nucleotides are TGCGCCAGCAGCCATCCGACTAGCGGGAGGCTACCCACAGATACGCAGTATTTT. Amino acids: CASSHPTSGRLPTDTQYF.

The chain recombines TRBV6-1 with TRBJ1-3, with D perhaps matching TRBD1 (5 bases). Germline lookup yields CDR1 MNHNS and CDR2 SASEGT. Trimming stripped 6 bases from V and 0 bases from J, with 12 bases between. CDR3 size: 15 residues. CDR3 sequence reads: CASREGLRSGNTIYF. CDR3 DNA sequence: TGTGCCAGCAGGGAGGGACTTCGCTCTGGAAACACCATATATTTT.

This chain uses TRBV5-6 with TRBJ1-1; TRBD1 might be the D (5 bases). Between the trimmed V and J ends, which lost 3 bases and 5 bases, there was a span of 11 bases. The length of the CDR3 is 13 residues. Germline-derived CDR1 and CDR2 are SGHDT and YYEEEE. The CDR3: CASSWDRGTEAFF. As DNA, the CDR3 is TGTGCCAGCAGCTGGGACCGGGGGACTGAAGCTTTCTTT.

The chain joins TRBV16 to TRBJ2-7, with 8 nucleotides matching TRBD1. This CDR3 region has 14 residues. J lost 3 bases, V lost 4 bases, and 5 bases had no gene match. Germline assignment: CDR1 KGHSY and CDR2 FQNENV. CDR3 loop: CASSPRQGFYEQYF. As DNA, the CDR3 is TGTGCCAGCAGCCCCAGACAGGGGTTCTACGAGCAGTACTTC.

This clone was seen a single time. The genes are TRBV7-9 and TRBJ2-2, with TRBD1 identical over 8 bases. The V gene end was trimmed by 2 bases and the J gene end by 3 bases; junction bases not matched to a gene: 11. The CDR3 loop spans 18 amino acids. Germline CDR1 SEHNR, CDR2 FQNEAQ (reference sequence). The CDR3 nucleotides read TGTGCCAGCAGCTTAATTGGCGGGCAGGGGGCCTACACCGGGGAGCTGTTTTTT. Protein: CASSLIGGQGAYTGELFF.

V and J are TRBV2 and TRBJ1-1; no clear D gene. Between the trimmed V and J ends, which lost 4 bases and 1 base, there was a span of 7 bases. Germline V CDR1 and CDR2: SNHLY, FYNNEI. The length of the CDR3 is 13 residues. The CDR3 protein is CASSVQPNTEAFF. In DNA form, the CDR3 reads TGTGCCAGCAGTGTACAGCCGAACACTGAAGCTTTCTTT.

This chain connects TRBV5-8 to TRBJ2-1; TRBD2 matches 8 bases. V lost 4 bases and J lost 0; bases outside the gene matches: 9. CDR1 is SGHTS, CDR2 YDEGEE, per germline. This CDR3 spans 17 amino acids. CDR3 nucleotide sequence: TGTGCCAGCAGCGAGGATACCCTAGCGGGCTCCTACAATGAGCAGTTCTTC. It is translated as CASSEDTLAGSYNEQFF.

The rearrangement joins TRBV10-3 to TRBJ2-1; D is uncertain. Trimming took off 6 bases at V and 2 bases at J, with 14 bases between the two ends. Germline loops: CDR1 ENHRY, CDR2 SYGVKD. The CDR3 has 15 residues. CDR3 bases: TGTGCCATCAGCCAGGACCACCAGCCCTACAATGAGCAGTTCTTC. It is translated as CAISQDHQPYNEQFF.

This clone was found once. This chain links TRBV10-2 with TRBJ1-6; tentative D call: TRBD1 (5 bases). From germline, CDR1 is WSHSY and CDR2 SAAADI. This CDR3 has 16 amino acids. V lost 3 bases, J lost 2 bases, and 11 bases lay in between. CDR3 in amino acids: CASSDAGAAYNSPLHF. CDR3 sequence (DNA): TGCGCCAGCAGTGATGCCGGGGCGGCCTATAATTCACCCCTCCACTTT.

The sample holds a few counts of this clone. The gene calls are TRBV7-9 and TRBJ2-7, with D possibly being TRBD1 (6 bases). In germline, CDR1 is SEHNR, CDR2 FQNEAQ (reference sequence). The CDR3 runs 13 residues. V was shortened by 3 bases and J by 6 bases, with 12 bases between the two germline ends. The CDR3 coding sequence is TGTGCCAGCAGCTTTGGGGGCGGCTTCGAGCAGTACTTC. Its translation is CASSFGGGFEQYF.

This clone was seen only a few times. V is TRBV27 and J is TRBJ1-1, with 8 bases identical to TRBD1. The V gene's germline CDR1 is MNHEY and CDR2 SMNVEV (reference sequence). The CDR3 covers 14 residues. With V trimmed by 6 bases and J by 4 bases, 7 bases remained unmatched. CDR3: CASRLQGEGTEAFF. The DNA for the CDR3 is TGTGCCAGCAGGTTACAGGGGGAGGGCACTGAAGCTTTCTTT.

This clone was seen only a few times. The J gene is TRBJ1-5, the V gene TRBV2; 9 nucleotides match TRBD1. The CDR3 sequence is 15 residues long. The V gene end was trimmed by 6 bases and the J gene end by 5 bases; junction bases not matched to a gene: 8. CDR1 and CDR2 from the germline V gene are SNHLY and FYNNEI. The CDR3 DNA follows: TGTGCCAGCAGGCCTCGACAGGGGGTTGATCAGCCCCAGCATTTT. Translated, it gives CASRPRQGVDQPQHF.

This sequence joins TRBV27 and TRBJ2-1; 13 bases are shared with TRBD2. CDR3 length equals 15 residues. With V trimmed by 8 bases and J by 9 bases, 10 bases remained unmatched. Per germline, CDR1 MNHEY and CDR2 SMNVEV (reference sequence). CDR3 DNA sequence: TGTGCCAGCTCCAATGGACTAGCGGGAGTAGGTGAGCAGTTCTTC. The encoded protein is CASSNGLAGVGEQFF.

This clone was counted a few times. The CDR3 nucleotides read TGTGCCAGCTCACAAGGACAGGGGGTTAACTATGGCTACACCTTC. This encodes CASSQGQGVNYGYTF. This chain joins TRBV18 and TRBJ1-2; TRBD1 matches 10 bases. The CDR3 consists of 15 residues. Losses at the gene ends were 4 bases for V and 1 base for J; bases not matched to a gene: 3. CDR1 is KGHSH and CDR2 is LQKENI in the germline V gene.

In this sample, this clone turned up a few times. The J gene is TRBJ2-2, the V gene TRBV6-4; D is uncertain. The CDR3 is 15 residues long. Germline V lookup: CDR1 MRHNA, CDR2 SNTAGT. V was cut by 3 bases and J by 6 bases, with 14 bases left in between. CDR3 protein: CASSDTGGSAGELFF. The CDR3 DNA is TGTGCCAGCAGTGATACTGGCGGATCCGCCGGGGAGCTGTTTTTT.

The chain has TRBV5-6 and TRBJ1-3; D gene ambiguous. Deletions cut 5 bases from V and 0 bases from J, with 12 bases between. CDR1 and CDR2 (germline): SGHDT, YYEEEE. The CDR3 spans 15 residues. CDR3 sequence: CASSHLTGSGNTIYF. CDR3 coding DNA: TGTGCCAGCAGTCATCTAACGGGCTCTGGAAACACCATATATTTT.